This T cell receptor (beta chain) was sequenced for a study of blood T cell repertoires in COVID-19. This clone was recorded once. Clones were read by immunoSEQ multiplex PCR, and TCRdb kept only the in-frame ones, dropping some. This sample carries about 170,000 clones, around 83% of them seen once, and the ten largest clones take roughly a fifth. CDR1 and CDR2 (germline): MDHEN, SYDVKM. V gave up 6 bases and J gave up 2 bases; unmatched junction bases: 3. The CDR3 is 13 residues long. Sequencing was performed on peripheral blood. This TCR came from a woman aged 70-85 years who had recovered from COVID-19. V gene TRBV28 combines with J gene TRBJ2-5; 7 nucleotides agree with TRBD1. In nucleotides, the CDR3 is TGTGCCAGCAGCGGACAGGAGCAAGAGACCCAGTACTTC. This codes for CASSGQEQETQYF.